This T cell receptor beta chain was sequenced during a study of early T cells in non-severe SARS-CoV-2 infection. TCRdb re-derived calls from the 5' RACE reads in MiXCR, one entry per CDR3 protein. The sample consists of about 29,000 distinct CDR3 sequences, approximately 5.4% of them appearing once. This clonotype was observed at least ten times. V shed 5 bases and J 2 bases; nucleotides not matched to a gene: 12. Germline V gene lookup returns CDR1 SGHTA and CDR2 FQGNSA. The CDR3 is made up of 17 amino acids. The sequenced material came from whole blood. The TCR originated in an adult who was a healthcare worker with PCR-confirmed SARS-CoV-2 infection or an uninfected control (not recorded which). The rearrangement joins TRBV7-2 to TRBJ2-3; 8 nucleotides agree with TRBD2. The CDR3: CASSPSSAGASTDTQYF. In DNA, the CDR3 is TGTGCCAGCAGCCCCTCTTCAGCGGGAGCGTCCACAGATACGCAGTATTTT.